This T cell receptor (beta chain) was observed in a study of monozygotic twins with inflammatory bowel disease. TCRdb reworked the 5' RACE reads into one entry per CDR3 protein, no DNA. Reported are 150,000 to 200,000 distinct CDR3 sequences; the ten largest clones contain roughly 7.4%. Germline V gives CDR1 SGHRS, CDR2 YFSETQ. The CDR3 spans 16 residues. Sequencing was performed on blood. The chain recombines TRBV5-1 with TRBJ2-7; the D gene TCRdb calls, TRBD1, cannot be checked with no DNA. The sequence came from a human donor with ulcerative colitis or Crohn's disease, or a healthy co-twin of an affected twin (not recorded which). The CDR3 here is CASSLDFGTVSYEQYF.